Presented here are 27 T cell receptor beta chains from one specimen sequenced in a study of radiotherapy plus CTLA-4 blockade in lung cancer. Sequenced by immunoSEQ multiplex PCR; TCRdb stores in-frame clones only, minus some. The profile shows approximately 94,000 clones, around 84% of them singletons. The starting material was peripheral blood, obtained from a patient treated with radiotherapy plus ipilimumab. The receptors here all came from a human donor with non-small cell lung cancer that progressed on radiotherapy plus ipilimumab.

This chain links TRBV11-2 with TRBJ2-3, with D possibly matching TRBD2 (6 bases). V lost 3 bases to trimming and J lost 5 bases, with 15 bases between them. Germline V gives CDR1 SGHAT, CDR2 FQNNGV. The CDR3 has 15 residues. DNA of the CDR3: TGTGCCAGCAGCTTTTGGCGGGAAAGGGGAGATACGCAGTATTTT. Translating it yields CASSFWRERGDTQYF.

The chain joins TRBV30 to TRBJ1-5; D remains ambiguous. This CDR3 contains 13 residues. CDR1 and CDR2 (germline): GTSNPN, SVGIG (reference sequence). The V end lost 4 bases, the J end lost 9 bases, and 16 bases lay between the germline ends. CDR3 nucleotides: TGTGCCTGGACGTCCATCTTAGGCGGGCCCCAGCATTTT. Translated: CAWTSILGGPQHF.

This chain connects TRBV5-1 to TRBJ2-1, with 9 bases lining up with TRBD1. The germline V gene has CDR1 SGHRS and CDR2 YFSETQ. V was clipped by 1 base and J by 7 bases; unmatched bases: 3. This CDR3 region has 14 residues. In DNA, the CDR3 is TGCGCCAGCAGCTTGCACGGACAGGGGAATGAGCAGTTCTTC. It encodes CASSLHGQGNEQFF.

The rearrangement links TRBV18 to TRBJ1-2; D is possibly TRBD1 (6 bases). V shed 3 bases and J shed 0 bases, with 14 bases lying between them. This CDR3 has 16 amino acids. The germline CDR1 and CDR2 sequences are KGHSH and LQKENI. CDR3 residues: CASSPDGQKPNYGYTF. The CDR3, as DNA: TGTGCCAGCTCACCTGACGGACAGAAACCTAACTATGGCTACACCTTC.

The CDR3 bases are TGTGCCAGCAGCTTGAACGGGGGGTATAATGAAAAACTGTTTTTT. Encoded protein: CASSLNGGYNEKLFF. This chain uses TRBV5-6 with TRBJ1-4; tentatively, D is TRBD1 (5 bases). Germline lookup yields CDR1 SGHDT and CDR2 YYEEEE. The CDR3 is 15 residues long. V was shortened by 1 base and J by 4 bases, with 11 bases between the two germline ends.

The V call is TRBV5-1, the J call TRBJ2-5; 9 positions match TRBD1. Germline V gene lookup returns CDR1 SGHRS and CDR2 YFSETQ. This CDR3 contains 15 residues. Trimming took 3 bases from V and 4 from J; bases not matched to a gene: 7. The CDR3, as DNA: TGCGCCAGCAGCTCCAGGGGGGGACAGGGAGAGACCCAGTACTTC. Encoded protein: CASSSRGGQGETQYF.

V is TRBV7-2 and J is TRBJ2-2; D might be TRBD2 (5 bases). This CDR3 contains 16 residues. Germline V CDR1 and CDR2: SGHTA, FQGNSA. V lost 2 bases and J lost 6, with 16 bases in between. As DNA, the CDR3 is TGTGCCAGCAGCTTATTGAGACTAACGAGAGCCGGGGAGCTGTTTTTT. Amino acid sequence: CASSLLRLTRAGELFF. Supplemented by reference TRBV7-2 and TRBJ2-2, the full variable domain reads GAGVSQSPSNKVTEKGKDVELRCDPISGHTALYWYRQSLGQGLEFLIYFQGNSAPDKSGLPSDRFSAERTGGSVSTLTIQRTQQEDSAVYLCASSLLRLTRAGELFFGEGSRLTVL.

This chain joins TRBV4-1 and TRBJ2-7; tentatively, D is TRBD1 (5 bases). V was cut by 3 bases and J by 3 bases, with 15 bases left in between. Germline-derived CDR1 and CDR2 are MGHRA and YSYEKL. This CDR3 contains 15 residues. The CDR3 loop is CASSHHPSGYYEQYF. Here the CDR3 DNA reads TGCGCCAGCAGCCATCACCCCTCAGGGTACTACGAGCAGTACTTC.

The chain has TRBV6-6 and TRBJ1-2; unclear D gene. The germline V gene has CDR1 MNHNY and CDR2 SVGAGI (reference sequence). CDR3 length equals 13 residues. V lost 8 bases and J 1 base, leaving 11 bases between the germline ends. CDR3: CASGNQINYGYTF. CDR3 nucleotides: TGTGCCAGCGGAAACCAGATTAACTATGGCTACACCTTC.

The sample holds one count of this clone. This chain joins TRBV21-1 and TRBJ2-2; TRBD1 is the table's D call, not checked against the DNA. TRBV21-1 is listed as a pseudogene. The CDR3 loop spans 16 amino acids. CDR3 in amino acids: CASSLRRSGFSGELFF. CDR3 nucleotide sequence: TGTGCCAGCAGCTTACGAAGGTCAGGGTTTAGCGGGGAGCTGTTTTTT.

This sequence joins TRBV5-4 and TRBJ2-2, with 9 nucleotides matching TRBD1. Germline V gene data show CDR1 as SGHNT and CDR2 as YYREEE (reference sequence). This CDR3 is 14 amino acids long. V was clipped by 4 bases and J by 4 bases; unmatched bases: 2. CDR3 sequence: CASSPTGGTGELFF. CDR3 coding DNA: TGTGCCAGCAGCCCGACAGGGGGCACCGGGGAGCTGTTTTTT.

The V call is TRBV7-2, the J call TRBJ2-1; no reliable D call. With 5 bases removed from V and 10 bases from J, the gap between germline ends came to 9 bases. The CDR3 is 11 residues long. Germline V gene lookup returns CDR1 SGHTA and CDR2 FQGNSA. This chain's CDR3 is CASSGSGEQFF. The DNA for the CDR3 is TGTGCCAGCAGCGGAAGTGGGGAGCAGTTCTTC.

The V call is TRBV9, the J call TRBJ1-2; 11 bases match TRBD1. Unmatched junction bases numbered 6, after V lost 2 bases and J lost 3 bases. The CDR3 has 16 residues. CDR1 SGDLS and CDR2 YYNGEE come from the germline V gene. CDR3 sequence reads: CASSVGGTGGYYGYTF. CDR3 DNA sequence: TGTGCCAGCAGCGTCGGAGGGACAGGGGGTTACTATGGCTACACCTTC.

V gene TRBV5-6 combines with J gene TRBJ1-6; the D is unclear. This CDR3 region has 14 residues. V was pared by 6 bases and J by 10 bases, with 17 bases between. CDR1 and CDR2 (germline): SGHDT, YYEEEE. The CDR3 DNA reads TGTGCCAGCAACTTCCGCCAAGCTGGCTCACCCCTCCACTTT. Translated: CASNFRQAGSPLHF.

The rearrangement uses TRBV18 and TRBJ1-3, with D hard to call. Trimming pared 8 bases from V and 4 bases from J, leaving 12 bases between. The germline V gene encodes CDR1 KGHSH and CDR2 LQKENI. The CDR3 extends over 13 amino acids. The DNA of the CDR3 is TGTGCCAGCACGTCGGGGTACGGAAACACCATATATTTT. Its translation is CASTSGYGNTIYF.

The rearrangement joins TRBV7-8 to TRBJ2-7; TRBD1 matches at 8 bases. The CDR3 length is 16 residues. Germline V CDR1 and CDR2: SGHVS, FQNEAQ. J was trimmed by 9 bases and V by 1 base; bases with no gene match: 14. Written as DNA, the CDR3 is TGTGCCAGCAGCTTAGAAGCCCCGGGACAGGCTGGTGGGCAGTACTTC. The encoded protein is CASSLEAPGQAGGQYF. Together with reference TRBV7-8 and TRBJ2-7, the CDR3 gives the full variable domain: GAGVSQSPRYKVAKRGQDVALRCDPISGHVSLFWYQQALGQGPEFLTYFQNEAQLDKSGLPSDRFFAERPEGSVSTLKIQRTQQEDSAVYLCASSLEAPGQAGGQYFGPGTRLTVT.

V gene TRBV9 combines with J gene TRBJ1-4; D gene ambiguous. Germline-derived CDR1 and CDR2 are SGDLS and YYNGEE. This CDR3 is built from 13 residues. V was cut by 2 bases and J by 8 bases, with 10 bases left in between. The CDR3 is CASSVSPTEKLFF. DNA for the CDR3: TGTGCCAGCAGCGTTAGCCCCACCGAAAAACTGTTTTTT. Full variable domain (remainder filled in from reference TRBV9 and TRBJ1-4): DSGVTQTPKHLITATGQRVTLRCSPRSGDLSVYWYQQSLDQGLQFLIQYYNGEERAKGNILERFSAQQFPDLHSELNLSSLELGDSALYFCASSVSPTEKLFFGSGTQLSVL.

The J gene is TRBJ2-2, the V gene TRBV18; no firm D call. The germline CDR1 and CDR2 sequences are KGHSH and LQKENI. The V end lost 3 bases, the J end lost 6 bases, and 14 bases lay between the germline ends. The CDR3 length is 15 residues. The CDR3 protein is CASSPKGWWSGELFF. The CDR3 DNA sequence: TGTGCCAGCTCACCCAAGGGTTGGTGGTCCGGGGAGCTGTTTTTT.

This chain uses TRBV6-4 with TRBJ1-1, with D possibly matching TRBD1 (5 bases). Looked up from germline, CDR1 is MRHNA and CDR2 is SNTAGT. CDR3 size: 12 residues. Trimming left V 2 bases short and J 5 bases short, with 6 bases between. For the CDR3, the DNA is TGTGCCAGCAGTGACGGGGGGACTGAAGCTTTCTTT. Translation: CASSDGGTEAFF.

This chain uses TRBV7-3 with TRBJ2-2, with TRBD1 identical over 7 bases. This CDR3 has 12 amino acids. The trim removed 5 bases at V and 8 bases at J, leaving 2 bases unmatched. Germline CDR1 is SGHTA and CDR2 is FQGTGA. Here the CDR3 DNA reads TGTGCCAGCAGCGCGACAGGGGGGGAGCTGTTTTTT. It yields the protein CASSATGGELFF.

The chain couples TRBV7-8 to TRBJ2-5; perhaps TRBD2 as D (6 bases). Germline V CDR1 and CDR2: SGHVS, FQNEAQ. The CDR3 has 19 residues. Trimming removed 2 bases at V and 4 bases at J, with 26 bases between. The CDR3 DNA is TGTGCCAGCAGCTTAATAGTTGGTAGCGGCCTGGGGTGGGGAGAGACCCAGTACTTC. This codes for CASSLIVGSGLGWGETQYF.

This clone was counted between two and nine times. The chain combines TRBV5-4 with TRBJ2-3; D gene unclear. CDR1 and CDR2 from the germline V gene are SGHNT and YYREEE (reference sequence). The CDR3 runs 14 residues. With 0 bases removed from V and 3 bases from J, the gap between germline ends came to 8 bases. The CDR3 DNA follows: TGTGCCAGCAGCTTGGTTGCGGCGACAGATACGCAGTATTTT. Protein product: CASSLVAATDTQYF. Filled out from reference TRBV5-4 and TRBJ2-3, the complete variable domain reads ETGVTQSPTHLIKTRGQQVTLRCSSQSGHNTVSWYQQALGQGPQFIFQYYREEENGRGNFPPRFSGLQFPNYSSELNVNALELDDSALYLCASSLVAATDTQYFGPGTRLTVL.

This clone was detected a few times. The chain employs TRBV9 and TRBJ1-2; 10 positions agree with TRBD1. Germline V gives CDR1 SGDLS, CDR2 YYNGEE. The CDR3 is made up of 13 amino acids. V dropped 0 bases and J dropped 14; count of bases not matched to a gene: 7. CDR3: CASSVDGTGVRTF. The CDR3 DNA sequence: TGTGCCAGCAGCGTAGATGGGACAGGGGTAAGGACCTTC.

Only one count was recorded for this clone. The chain has TRBV28 and TRBJ2-7, with a weak D call TRBD1 (6 bases). The CDR3 length is 14 residues. Germline CDR1 is MDHEN and CDR2 is SYDVKM. Between the trimmed V and J ends, which lost 2 bases and 7 bases, there was a span of 15 bases. The CDR3 protein is CASSLDQGTGEQYV. The CDR3, as DNA: TGTGCCAGCAGTTTAGACCAGGGGACGGGAGAGCAGTACGTC.

The V and J genes are TRBV13 and TRBJ2-3; a possible D gene is TRBD2 (6 bases). With 2 bases removed from V and 3 bases from J, the gap between germline ends came to 9 bases. The CDR3 sequence is 14 residues long. Germline lookup yields CDR1 PRHDT and CDR2 FYEKMQ (reference sequence). The CDR3 sequence: CASSLQGRTDTQYF. The CDR3 coding sequence is TGTGCCAGCAGCTTACAAGGGAGGACAGATACGCAGTATTTT. The whole variable domain, remainder taken from reference TRBV13 and TRBJ2-3, is AAGVIQSPRHLIKEKRETATLKCYPIPRHDTVYWYQQGPGQDPQFLISFYEKMQSDKGSIPDRFSAQQFSDYHSELNMSSLELGDSALYFCASSLQGRTDTQYFGPGTRLTVL.

This clone turned up a few times. The chain couples TRBV19 to TRBJ1-3; 8 bases match TRBD1. Germline lookup yields CDR1 LNHDA and CDR2 SQIVND (reference sequence). V lost 4 bases, J lost 7 bases, and 6 bases stayed unmatched. This CDR3 is 14 amino acids long. In nucleotides, the CDR3 is TGTGCCAGTAGTACCTCAGGGGGCACCAACACCATATATTTT. Translation: CASSTSGGTNTIYF.

The chain carries TRBV28 and TRBJ1-2; 8 positions agree with TRBD1. The CDR3 length is 14 residues. V lost 6 bases, J lost 5 bases, and 8 bases stayed unmatched. Germline-derived CDR1 and CDR2 are MDHEN and SYDVKM. Here the CDR3 reads CASRGQGAEYGYTF. In DNA form, the CDR3 reads TGTGCCAGCAGGGGGCAGGGGGCTGAGTATGGCTACACCTTC.